This passage covers 21 T cell receptor beta chains from one sample sequenced in a study of cytomegalovirus exposure and HLA in healthy donors. The PCR was carried out with 60 Vbeta primers and 13 Jbeta primers. Sequencing was performed with immunoSEQ multiplex PCR; in TCRdb, only in-frame clones are kept and a portion is missing. Among about 140,000 clones, more than 75% were seen once, and the ten largest hold about 2.2%. The material sequenced was PBMCs. Receptors were obtained from a woman aged 18-29 years in good health and CMV-seropositive.

CDR3 in amino acids: CASSKSFRAGSEKLFF. The CDR3 DNA is TGTGCCAGCAGCAAATCATTCAGGGCCGGGAGTGAAAAACTGTTTTTT. The J gene is TRBJ1-4, the V gene TRBV21-1. TRBV21-1 is reported as a pseudogene. The CDR3 length is 16 residues.

This clone was counted once. The chain combines TRBV5-5 with TRBJ2-7; maybe TRBD2 (5 bases). Germline loops: CDR1 SGHKS, CDR2 YYEKEE (reference sequence). CDR3 length equals 12 residues. V was cut by 7 bases and J by 5 bases, with 13 bases left in between. The DNA for the CDR3 is TGTGCCAGCTCGGGGTCCCATCACGAGCAGTACTTC. As protein: CASSGSHHEQYF.

This chain joins TRBV6-5 and TRBJ2-1, with 7 bases fitting TRBD2. V lost 2 bases to trimming and J lost 1 base; unmatched junction nucleotides: 5. The CDR3 has 16 residues. In germline, CDR1 is MNHEY, CDR2 SVGAGI. Written as DNA, the CDR3 is TGTGCCAGCAGTTACGAGGGAGGGGATTCCTACAATGAGCAGTTCTTC. Translating it yields CASSYEGGDSYNEQFF.

The rearrangement links TRBV5-6 to TRBJ2-7; 9 nucleotides match TRBD1. The CDR3 sequence is 15 residues long. V lost 4 bases, J lost 3 bases, and 8 bases stayed unmatched. CDR1 is SGHDT, CDR2 YYEEEE, per germline. The CDR3 protein is CASSIGTGRFYEQYF. CDR3 bases: TGTGCCAGCAGCATTGGGACAGGGAGATTCTACGAGCAGTACTTC. Based on the CDR3 plus reference TRBV5-6 and TRBJ2-7, the full variable domain is DAGVTQSPTHLIKTRGQQVTLRCSPKSGHDTVSWYQQALGQGPQFIFQYYEEEERQRGNFPDRFSGHQFPNYSSELNVNALLLGDSALYLCASSIGTGRFYEQYFGPGTRLTVT.

The chain combines TRBV28 with TRBJ2-2, with TRBD1 matching over 10 bases. V lost 5 bases to trimming and J lost 6 bases; unmatched junction nucleotides: 6. This CDR3 is 15 amino acids long. Germline V CDR1 and CDR2: MDHEN, SYDVKM. The CDR3 bases are TGTGCCAGCAGTCCCCCCGGGACAGGGGCCGGGGAGCTGTTTTTT. Translation: CASSPPGTGAGELFF.

The chain couples TRBV18 to TRBJ2-7; TRBD1 aligns across 9 bases. The V gene's germline CDR1 is KGHSH and CDR2 LQKENI. Germline trimming cut 3 bases from V and 3 bases from J; bases unmatched to any gene: 6. The CDR3 runs to 15 residues. The CDR3 DNA is TGTGCCAGCTCACCGGGGAACAGGGGGCACTACGAGCAGTACTTC. Protein: CASSPGNRGHYEQYF.

This clone has only a few counts. This chain joins TRBV20-1 and TRBJ2-1, with no clear D. Germline V CDR1 and CDR2: DFQATT, SNEGSKA (reference sequence). The V and J ends lost 6 bases and 3 bases respectively, with 6 bases between them. This CDR3 region has 11 residues. The CDR3, as DNA: TGCAGTGCGGCCAGCTACAATGAGCAGTTCTTC. Amino acids: CSAASYNEQFF.

The rearrangement uses TRBV7-2 and TRBJ2-2; TRBD2 might be the D (6 bases). V was cut by 3 bases and J by 5 bases, with 13 bases left in between. There are 15 residues in the CDR3. The germline gives CDR1 SGHTA, CDR2 FQGNSA. The CDR3 here is CASSLWGDRTGELFF. The DNA for the CDR3 is TGTGCCAGCAGCTTGTGGGGGGATCGGACCGGGGAGCTGTTTTTT.

J is TRBJ2-3 and V is TRBV15, with 12 bases fitting TRBD2. CDR3 length: 18 residues. V gave up 1 base and J gave up 2 bases; unmatched junction bases: 7. Germline loops: CDR1 LNHNV, CDR2 YYDKDF (reference sequence). The CDR3 DNA sequence: TGTGCCACCAGCAGAGCTAGCGGGGGGGCCCCGGTCACAGATACGCAGTATTTT. Translation: CATSRASGGAPVTDTQYF.

The J gene is TRBJ1-6, the V gene TRBV19; 8 bases align to TRBD1. V was clipped by 3 bases and J by 9 bases; unmatched bases: 4. This CDR3 is 14 amino acids long. From germline, CDR1 is LNHDA and CDR2 SQIVND (reference sequence). The CDR3, as DNA: TGTGCCAGTAGTATGGGGACAGGTTCTTCACCCCTCCACTTT. As protein: CASSMGTGSSPLHF.

The chain combines TRBV7-9 with TRBJ2-2; 8 bases align to TRBD1. V dropped 3 bases and J dropped 7; count of bases not matched to a gene: 7. The CDR3 has 15 amino acids. Germline loops: CDR1 SEHNR, CDR2 FQNEAQ (reference sequence). Here the CDR3 reads CASSFGQGYVGELFF. In DNA form, the CDR3 reads TGTGCCAGCAGCTTCGGACAGGGATACGTCGGGGAGCTGTTTTTT.

The chain is built from TRBV5-6 and TRBJ1-1; tentative D call: TRBD1 (6 bases). The CDR3 runs to 15 residues. Trimming left V 4 bases short and J 4 bases short, with 17 bases between. The germline CDR1 and CDR2 sequences are SGHDT and YYEEEE. The CDR3 DNA follows: TGTGCCAGCAGCCTTATCGGGGGGGCTGGCACTGAAGCTTTCTTT. Residues: CASSLIGGAGTEAFF.

This clone was seen a single time. Germline and junction disagree at one end, which may indicate a read error. This sequence joins TRBV30 and TRBJ2-7; 9 nucleotides line up with TRBD1. CDR1 and CDR2 (germline): GTSNPN, SVGIG (reference sequence). This CDR3 contains 14 residues. The CDR3 DNA sequence: TGTGCCTGGAGTGGGGACAGGGCCTCCCACGAGCAGTACTTC. This translates into CAWSGDRASHEQYF.

This sequence joins TRBV4-1 and TRBJ1-2; D is undetermined. Germline V gene sequence: CDR1 MGHRA, CDR2 YSYEKL. The CDR3 has 15 residues. Trimming stripped 1 base from V and 4 bases from J, with 13 bases between. The CDR3 nucleotides read TGCGCCAGCAGCCAAGGTCAGGCAGGAGGCTATGGCTACACCTTC. Protein product: CASSQGQAGGYGYTF.

This chain uses TRBV30 with TRBJ1-5; 9 nucleotides align to TRBD1. V lost 3 bases, J lost 4 bases, and 4 bases stayed unmatched. CDR3 length: 14 amino acids. The V gene's germline CDR1 is GTSNPN and CDR2 SVGIG (reference sequence). The CDR3 DNA sequence: TGTGCCTGGAGGGGGGGACAGGGAAATCAGCCCCAGCATTTT. Encoded protein: CAWRGGQGNQPQHF.

The V gene is TRBV4-1, the J gene TRBJ1-2; D is unresolved. Germline CDR1 and CDR2: MGHRA and YSYEKL. This CDR3 comprises 11 residues. V was clipped by 3 bases and J by 11 bases, with 10 bases between them. CDR3: CASSHARVYTF. The CDR3 DNA is TGCGCCAGCAGCCATGCACGGGTGTACACCTTC.

The chain recombines TRBV14 with TRBJ1-1; D might be TRBD1 (6 bases). Trimming cost V 0 bases and J 4 bases, with 15 bases left between them. Germline CDR1 and CDR2: SGHDN and FVKESK. The CDR3 totals 16 residues. The CDR3 here is CASSQEGEGGPTEAFF. CDR3 bases: TGTGCCAGCAGCCAAGAGGGGGAGGGGGGCCCCACTGAAGCTTTCTTT.

This clone was seen a handful of times. The chain has TRBV20-1 and TRBJ2-3; D is ambiguous. Looked up from germline, CDR1 is DFQATT and CDR2 is SNEGSKA (reference sequence). V was cut by 6 bases and J by 4 bases, with 8 bases left in between. This CDR3 contains 11 residues. CDR3 bases: TGCAGTGCCTCCCTAGCAGATACGCAGTATTTT. Protein: CSASLADTQYF.

The chain combines TRBV15 with TRBJ1-5; D might be TRBD1 (5 bases). The germline CDR1 and CDR2 sequences are LNHNV and YYDKDF (reference sequence). V lost 1 base, J lost 3 bases, and 16 bases lay in between. The CDR3 runs to 17 residues. CDR3 in DNA: TGTGCCACCAGCAGAGGGGCCCTTACAGGAATCAATCAGCCCCAGCATTTT. The encoded protein is CATSRGALTGINQPQHF.

The chain combines TRBV7-2 with TRBJ1-2, with 8 bases aligning to TRBD1. V lost 1 base and J lost 6; bases outside the gene matches: 10. The germline gives CDR1 SGHTA, CDR2 FQGNSA. This CDR3 has 16 amino acids. For the CDR3, the DNA is TGTGCCAGCAGCTTAGTCCTTTTGACAGGGGCGGATGGCTACACCTTC. Its translation is CASSLVLLTGADGYTF. The variable domain in full, with the rest retrieved from reference TRBV7-2 and TRBJ1-2, is GAGVSQSPSNKVTEKGKDVELRCDPISGHTALYWYRQSLGQGLEFLIYFQGNSAPDKSGLPSDRFSAERTGGSVSTLTIQRTQQEDSAVYLCASSLVLLTGADGYTFGSGTRLTVV.

A few counts support this clone. The genes are TRBV27 and TRBJ2-1, with D perhaps TRBD2 (6 bases). The CDR3 contains 13 residues. The V end lost 3 bases, the J end lost 6 bases, and 9 bases lay between the germline ends. The germline gives CDR1 MNHEY, CDR2 SMNVEV (reference sequence). CDR3 loop: CASSFTSLNEQFF. CDR3 in DNA: TGTGCCAGCAGTTTCACTAGCCTCAATGAGCAGTTCTTC.